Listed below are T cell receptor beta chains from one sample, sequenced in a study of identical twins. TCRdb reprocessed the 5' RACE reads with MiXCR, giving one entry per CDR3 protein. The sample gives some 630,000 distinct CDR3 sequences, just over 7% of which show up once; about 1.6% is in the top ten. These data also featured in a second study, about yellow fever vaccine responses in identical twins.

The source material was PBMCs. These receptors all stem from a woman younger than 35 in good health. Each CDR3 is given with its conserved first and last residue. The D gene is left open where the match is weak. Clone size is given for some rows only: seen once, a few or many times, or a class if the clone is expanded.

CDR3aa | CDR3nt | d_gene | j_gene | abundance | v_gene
CSAILDRGLYGYTF | TGCAGTGCTATATTAGACCGGGGTCTCTATGGCTACACCTTC | . | TRBJ1-2 | . | TRBV20-1
CASSQYRDRTDTQYF | TGTGCCAGCAGCCAATACAGGGACAGAACAGATACGCAGTATTTT | TRBD1 | TRBJ2-3 | . | TRBV3-1
CASSQSLPTPQPQHF | TGTGCCAGCAGCCAGAGTTTGCCTACGCCGCAGCCCCAGCATTTT | . | TRBJ1-5 | . | TRBV14
CSAADRGDGYNEQFF | TGCAGTGCAGCCGATCGGGGGGATGGGTACAATGAGCAGTTCTTC | TRBD2 | TRBJ2-1 | few | TRBV20-1
CASSRGLAGGPATDTQYF | TGTGCCAGCAGCCGGGGACTAGCGGGGGGGCCGGCGACAGATACGCAGTATTTT | TRBD2 | TRBJ2-3 | few | TRBV11-1
CASSLLTGGGTEAFF | TGTGCCAGCAGCCTACTGACAGGGGGCGGCACTGAAGCTTTCTTT | TRBD1 | TRBJ1-1 | few | TRBV7-8
CASSHSEGYEQFF | TGTGCCAGCAGCCATAGTGAGGGTTATGAGCAGTTCTTC | . | TRBJ2-1 | . | TRBV4-2
CASSPGPSWPQHF | TGTGCCAGCAGTCCGGGCCCCAGTTGGCCCCAGCATTTT | . | TRBJ1-5 | . | TRBV6-6
CASSLLTGATDTQYF | TGTGCCAGCAGTTTATTGACAGGGGCCACAGATACGCAGTATTTT | TRBD1 | TRBJ2-3 | many | TRBV28
CASRAGTGGVDTQYF | TGTGCCAGCAGAGCCGGGACAGGGGGCGTAGATACGCAGTATTTT | TRBD1 | TRBJ2-3 | many | TRBV12-3/TRBV12-4
CASSQGILGEQYF | TGCGCCAGCAGCCAAGGAATACTCGGCGAGCAGTACTTC | . | TRBJ2-7 | many | TRBV4-1
CSANRDHGELFF | TGCAGTGCAAACAGGGATCACGGGGAGCTGTTTTTT | . | TRBJ2-2 | . | TRBV20-1
CASSEWRGQHYEQYF | TGTGCCAGCAGTGAATGGCGGGGGCAGCACTACGAGCAGTACTTC | . | TRBJ2-7 | few | TRBV2
CASSPRGPNEQFF | TGCGCCAGCAGCCCTCGGGGGCCCAATGAGCAGTTCTTC | . | TRBJ2-1 | many | TRBV5-1
CASSHGEIYNEQFF | TGTGCCAGCAGCCATGGGGAAATCTACAATGAGCAGTTCTTC | . | TRBJ2-1 | few | TRBV4-2
CASSLLSDQPQHF | TGCGCCAGCAGCTTGCTTTCTGATCAGCCCCAGCATTTT | . | TRBJ1-5 | many | TRBV5-1
CASSSGLAGGITYNEQFF | TGTGCCAGCAGCTCAGGACTAGCGGGAGGAATCACCTACAATGAGCAGTTCTTC | TRBD2 | TRBJ2-1 | . | TRBV27